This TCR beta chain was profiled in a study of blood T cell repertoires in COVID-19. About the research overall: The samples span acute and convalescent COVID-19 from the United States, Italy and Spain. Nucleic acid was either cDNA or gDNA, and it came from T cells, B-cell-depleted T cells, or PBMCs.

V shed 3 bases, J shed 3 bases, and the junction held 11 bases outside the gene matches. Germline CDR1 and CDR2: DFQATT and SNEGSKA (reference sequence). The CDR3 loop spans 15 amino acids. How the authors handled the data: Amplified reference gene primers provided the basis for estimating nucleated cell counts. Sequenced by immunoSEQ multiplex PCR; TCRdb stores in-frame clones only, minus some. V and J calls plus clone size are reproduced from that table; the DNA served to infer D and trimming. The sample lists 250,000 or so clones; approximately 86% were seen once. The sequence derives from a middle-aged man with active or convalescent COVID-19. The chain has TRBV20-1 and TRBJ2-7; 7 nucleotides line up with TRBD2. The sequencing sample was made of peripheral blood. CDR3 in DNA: TGCAGTGCTAGTGGGGGGGAAAGAGCGGGCTACGAGCAGTACTTC. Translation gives CSASGGERAGYEQYF.